One sample yielded the 6 T cell receptor beta chains listed below, sequenced in a study of control samples from healthy donors and cancer patients. The assay was immunoSEQ multiplex PCR, and TCRdb's table has in-frame clones only and misses some. The table has over 150,000 clones, just over 90% seen once. Sequencing was done on a sample of blood. These receptors were obtained from a man aged 30 to 39 in good health.

The V and J genes are TRBV5-4 and TRBJ2-3; 10 bases line up with TRBD2. The V and J ends lost 2 bases and 2 bases, in that order; junction bases with no gene match: 5. The CDR3 contains 16 residues. The germline CDR1 and CDR2 sequences are SGHNT and YYREEE (reference sequence). CDR3 nucleotides: TGTGCCAGCAGCTTAGGGACTAGCGCTCTCACAGATACGCAGTATTTT. Translated, it gives CASSLGTSALTDTQYF. The whole variable domain, filled in from reference TRBV5-4 and TRBJ2-3, reads ETGVTQSPTHLIKTRGQQVTLRCSSQSGHNTVSWYQQALGQGPQFIFQYYREEENGRGNFPPRFSGLQFPNYSSELNVNALELDDSALYLCASSLGTSALTDTQYFGPGTRLTVL.

The chain employs TRBV7-8 and TRBJ1-5, with a weak D call TRBD1 (5 bases). The ends were cut back, 5 bases at V and 0 bases at J, with 11 bases in the middle. Germline V lookup: CDR1 SGHVS, CDR2 FQNEAQ. The CDR3 spans 15 residues. The CDR3: CASSPGTSSNQPQHF. The DNA of the CDR3 is TGTGCCAGCAGCCCGGGGACTTCTAGCAATCAGCCCCAGCATTTT.

The chain links TRBV6-2 or TRBV6-3 to TRBJ2-5; D possibly uses TRBD1 or TRBD2 (7 bases each). CDR3 length: 14 amino acids. The germline V gene has CDR1 MNHEY and CDR2 SVGEGT. V was shortened by 6 bases and J by 3 bases, with 14 bases between the two germline ends. CDR3 DNA: TGTGCCAGCAGCAGGGGGGGCAGAGAAGAGACCCAGTACTTC. Translation: CASSRGGREETQYF.

The chain is built from TRBV4-2 and TRBJ1-2; D gene unclear. There are 13 residues in the CDR3. Germline V gives CDR1 LGHNA, CDR2 YNFKEQ. The germline V and J ends were trimmed by 0 bases and 4 bases, with 6 bases remaining between them. Here the CDR3 reads CASSQDGAYGYTF. The CDR3 DNA follows: TGTGCCAGCAGCCAAGATGGAGCCTATGGCTACACCTTC.

The rearrangement uses TRBV27 and TRBJ1-5; D possibly corresponds to TRBD1 (5 bases). This CDR3 comprises 15 residues. The germline V gene has CDR1 MNHEY and CDR2 SMNVEV (reference sequence). V lost 3 bases and J lost 4, with 13 bases in between. CDR3 sequence (DNA): TGTGCCAGCAGTTTTTCGTCCGCAGGGAATCAGCCCCAGCATTTT. Protein sequence: CASSFSSAGNQPQHF.

The gene calls are TRBV25-1 and TRBJ2-5; 8 positions match TRBD1. This CDR3 contains 14 residues. Germline V gives CDR1 MGHDK, CDR2 SYGVNS. V lost 3 bases to trimming and J lost 5 bases; unmatched junction nucleotides: 5. CDR3 in amino acids: CASSDQGAGETQYF. The CDR3 region has the DNA TGTGCCAGCAGTGATCAGGGGGCGGGGGAGACCCAGTACTTC.